This entry concerns a single TCR beta chain. Its antigen is unidentified. Amplified TCR beta CDR3 regions derived from RNA transcripts. The HTBI set primed first-round TCR CDR3 RT-PCR. TCRdb re-called the multiplex PCR reads with MiXCR, one entry per CDR3 protein. The sample has hundreds of thousands of distinct CDR3 sequences; roughly 15% are singletons. This sample was taken from a study of T cells in Graves' hyperthyroidism and ophthalmopathy. Losses at the gene ends were 0 bases for V and 8 bases for J; bases not matched to a gene: 10. This CDR3 region has 17 residues. CDR1 and CDR2 (germline): SGHTA, FQGNSA. Findings and caveats of the study: In the blood, most expanded thyroid clonotypes above 0.001 appeared as well. Ophthalmopathy was identified by the model a median approximately 6.9 months ahead of onset.

Clinical Activity Scores of at least 3, NOSPECS grades of at least 4 and durations under 3 months characterized ophthalmopathy patients. Cells are PBMCs isolated from roughly 10 ml of fresh blood. The receptor was isolated from a woman between 50 and 59 years old with Graves' ophthalmopathy. The chain is built from TRBV7-2 and TRBJ2-3; TRBD2 matches at 11 bases. Sequencing was carried out using blood. The CDR3 reads CASSLASGLAVWGTQYF. The CDR3 DNA reads as TGTGCCAGCAGCTTAGCTTCGGGACTAGCGGTTTGGGGTACGCAGTATTTT. Variable domain in full (rest from reference TRBV7-2 and TRBJ2-3): GAGVSQSPSNKVTEKGKDVELRCDPISGHTALYWYRQSLGQGLEFLIYFQGNSAPDKSGLPSDRFSAERTGGSVSTLTIQRTQQEDSAVYLCASSLASGLAVWGTQYFGPGTRLTVL.